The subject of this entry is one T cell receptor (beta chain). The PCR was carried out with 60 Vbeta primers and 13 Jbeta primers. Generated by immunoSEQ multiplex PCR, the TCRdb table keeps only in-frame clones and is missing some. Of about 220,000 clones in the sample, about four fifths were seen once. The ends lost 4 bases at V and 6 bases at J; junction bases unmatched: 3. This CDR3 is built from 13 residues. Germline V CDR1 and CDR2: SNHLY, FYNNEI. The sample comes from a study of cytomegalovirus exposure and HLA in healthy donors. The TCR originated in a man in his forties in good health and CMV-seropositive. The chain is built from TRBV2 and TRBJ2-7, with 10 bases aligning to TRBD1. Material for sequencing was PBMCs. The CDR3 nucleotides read TGTGCCAGCAGTGGAGGGGACAGGGGCGAGCAGTACGTC. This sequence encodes CASSGGDRGEQYV.